This TCR beta chain was captured in a study of blood T cell repertoires in COVID-19. Sequencing was performed with immunoSEQ multiplex PCR; in TCRdb, only in-frame clones are kept and a portion is missing. The table has 310,000 or so clones, roughly 84% seen once. Specimen: peripheral blood. This TCR was sampled from a man aged 50-59 years with active or convalescent COVID-19.

CDR3 sequence: CASGGRGLLGYTF. As DNA, the CDR3 is TGTGCCAGCGGGGGGAGAGGACTGTTGGGCTACACCTTC. The chain employs TRBV28 and TRBJ1-2; weak D call: TRBD1 (5 bases). Deletions cut 8 bases from V and 8 bases from J, with 18 bases between. CDR1 MDHEN and CDR2 SYDVKM come from the germline V gene. CDR3 length: 13 residues.